These 28 T cell receptor beta chains originate from one sample sequenced in a study of human T cells and chemical hapten exposure. Time point meaning: healthy volunteer bleed at 2 weeks. The total RNA was obtained from whole blood that was not fractionated. MiXCR was run by TCRdb on the RACE reads, yielding one entry per CDR3 protein. The table includes about 45,000 distinct CDR3 sequences, nearly 4.5% detected once. Sequencing was performed on whole blood. These TCRs come from a human donor in good health. Some clones in this sample may be carry-over from other donors' samples.

This clonotype was recorded a few times. The V call is TRBV30, the J call TRBJ1-3, with D hard to call. Germline V CDR1 and CDR2: GTSNPN, SVGIG (reference sequence). The CDR3 spans 14 residues. Trimming pared 5 bases from V and 0 bases from J, leaving 11 bases between. DNA for the CDR3: TGTGCCTGGGGACGGGTCCCCTCTGGAAACACCATATATTTT. Protein product: CAWGRVPSGNTIYF.

This clonotype is medium-sized within its sample. The chain carries TRBV5-5 and TRBJ1-2; D unclear. Germline V gene sequence: CDR1 SGHKS, CDR2 YYEKEE (reference sequence). The CDR3 extends over 16 amino acids. Trimming left V 0 bases short and J 6 bases short, with 18 bases between. This CDR3 is CASSLGAGDPVNGYTF. The CDR3 region has the DNA TGTGCCAGCAGCTTGGGAGCCGGTGACCCAGTGAATGGCTACACCTTC.

This clonotype occurred many times. The chain carries TRBV18 and TRBJ1-1; D may be TRBD1 (6 bases). Germline V gene sequence: CDR1 KGHSH, CDR2 LQKENI. V was clipped by 0 bases and J by 5 bases, with 16 bases between them. The CDR3 has 16 residues. The CDR3 region has the DNA TGTGCCAGCTCACCACCGGTCAGGGGCTGGGGTACTGAAGCTTTCTTT. It translates to CASSPPVRGWGTEAFF.

CDR3 in DNA: TGTGCCACCAGCGCACCCACCGGGACTAGCAGGAGTAGGTCGGAGACCCAGTACTTC. Residues: CATSAPTGTSRSRSETQYF. The rearrangement joins TRBV15 to TRBJ2-5; 9 bases are a match to TRBD2. The CDR3 is made up of 19 amino acids. V lost 5 bases, J lost 5 bases, and 21 bases stayed unmatched. Germline CDR1 is LNHNV and CDR2 is YYDKDF (reference sequence).

There are many counts of this clonotype. The chain recombines TRBV5-1 with TRBJ2-1, with D possibly matching TRBD2 (5 bases). Germline V gene lookup returns CDR1 SGHRS and CDR2 YFSETQ. Trimming took off 4 bases at V and 0 bases at J, with 14 bases between the two ends. The CDR3 length is 16 residues. For the CDR3, the DNA is TGCGCCAGCAGCCTAGCAATTCTCAGCTCCTACAATGAGCAGTTCTTC. It yields the protein CASSLAILSSYNEQFF.

This clonotype was detected ten times or more. The gene calls are TRBV29-1 and TRBJ2-1; D is unclear. From germline, CDR1 is SQVTM and CDR2 ANQGSEA. Trimming removed 3 bases from V and 7 bases from J, with 16 bases in between. CDR3 length: 14 amino acids. The CDR3 DNA is TGCAGCGTTGAGGGTGGGGTTCTGGGGAATGAGCAGTTCTTC. Translated, it gives CSVEGGVLGNEQFF.

This rearrangement joins TRBV28 to TRBJ2-4; 7 bases fit TRBD2. Per the germline V gene, CDR1 is MDHEN and CDR2 is SYDVKM. The trim removed 3 bases at V and 0 bases at J, leaving 11 bases unmatched. CDR3 length equals 18 residues. CDR3 sequence: CASSLGGIRLIAKNIQYF. In DNA, the CDR3 is TGTGCCAGCAGTTTGGGAGGGATTCGCCTCATAGCCAAAAACATTCAGTACTTC.

The sample holds a few counts of this clonotype. This sequence joins TRBV7-8 and TRBJ2-2; 11 bases fit TRBD2. CDR3 length: 17 residues. With V trimmed by 4 bases and J by 7 bases, 11 bases remained unmatched. Germline V gene data show CDR1 as SGHVS and CDR2 as FQNEAQ. In DNA, the CDR3 is TGTGCCAGCAGCTCCCTTAGCGGGAGGGCCTTTGGCGGGGAGCTGTTTTTT. It specifies CASSSLSGRAFGGELFF.

In its sample, this clonotype was seen many times. The chain is built from TRBV5-4 and TRBJ1-2, with D perhaps TRBD1 (6 bases). The CDR3 loop spans 14 amino acids. CDR1 is SGHNT, CDR2 YYREEE, per germline (reference sequence). V was shortened by 0 bases and J by 3 bases, with 9 bases between the two germline ends. CDR3 nucleotides: TGTGCCAGCAGCTTGGGGGGGCAAGACTATGGCTACACCTTC. Translated: CASSLGGQDYGYTF.

Only one count was recorded for this clonotype. It may be a read error: a sequence one base away is much more abundant. V usage is TRBV19 and J usage is TRBJ2-5, with TRBD2 as a possible D gene (7 bases). The length of the CDR3 is 13 residues. Germline V gives CDR1 LNHDA, CDR2 SQIVND (reference sequence). This CDR3 is CASSRAGQETRYF. The CDR3 DNA is TGTGCCAGTAGTAGAGCGGGACAAGAGACCCGGTACTTC.

This clonotype was observed a few times. The V call is TRBV11-1, the J call TRBJ2-1; 11 positions agree with TRBD2. CDR1 and CDR2 from the germline V gene are SGHAT and FQDESV (reference sequence). V lost 4 bases to trimming and J lost 1 base; unmatched junction nucleotides: 15. This CDR3 has 20 amino acids. As DNA, the CDR3 is TGTGCCAGCAGCTCGGGGGGGACTAGCGGCTTCTGGCGATCCTACAATGAGCAGTTCTTC. It translates to CASSSGGTSGFWRSYNEQFF.

This clonotype was seen repeatedly, ten times or more. The chain joins TRBV13 to TRBJ2-6; no clear D. The CDR3 totals 16 residues. Germline assignment: CDR1 PRHDT and CDR2 FYEKMQ (reference sequence). The V and J ends lost 4 bases and 4 bases respectively, with 14 bases between them. As DNA, the CDR3 is TGTGCCAGCAGCTCACACCCCTCTCTGGGGGCCAACGTCCTGACTTTC. This sequence encodes CASSSHPSLGANVLTF.

This rearrangement joins TRBV12-3 or TRBV12-4 to TRBJ1-5; 7 bases align to TRBD1. Trimming removed 3 bases from V and 3 bases from J; junction bases left unmatched: 8. The CDR3 length is 16 residues. CDR3 residues: CASSFSYGQDNQPQHF. CDR3 DNA: TGTGCCAGCAGTTTTAGTTATGGACAGGACAATCAGCCCCAGCATTTT.

This clonotype was recorded at least ten times. The CDR3 spells CSALRKGPYEQYF. As DNA, the CDR3 is TGCAGTGCCCTGAGGAAGGGACCCTACGAGCAGTACTTC. The genes are TRBV20-1 and TRBJ2-7; D is tentatively TRBD1 or TRBD2 (5 bases each). This CDR3 is built from 13 residues. CDR1 and CDR2 from the germline V gene are DFQATT and SNEGSKA (reference sequence). Trimming stripped 6 bases from V and 2 bases from J, with 14 bases between.

This rearrangement joins TRBV10-3 to TRBJ1-1; 9 nucleotides agree with TRBD1. Germline assignment: CDR1 ENHRY and CDR2 SYGVKD. The CDR3 sequence is 12 residues long. V lost 4 bases and J lost 8; bases outside the gene matches: 2. The CDR3 sequence: CAISGTGDEAFF. DNA for the CDR3: TGTGCCATCAGTGGGACAGGGGACGAAGCTTTCTTT.

This clonotype has a count of ten or more. The chain links TRBV25-1 to TRBJ2-5; 8 nucleotides match TRBD2. Unmatched junction bases numbered 4, after V lost 4 bases and J lost 0 bases. CDR1 is MGHDK, CDR2 SYGVNS, per germline. This CDR3 has 15 amino acids. The CDR3 region is CASSAAGRDQETQYF. CDR3 DNA sequence: TGTGCCAGCAGTGCGGCCGGGAGGGACCAAGAGACCCAGTACTTC.

The chain recombines TRBV20-1 with TRBJ1-1, with D tentatively TRBD1 (5 bases). V lost 5 bases to trimming and J lost 11 bases, with 21 bases between them. This CDR3 spans 13 amino acids. CDR1 and CDR2 from the germline V gene are DFQATT and SNEGSKA (reference sequence). The chain's CDR3 is CSAGHRGPLSAFF. The CDR3 DNA sequence: TGCAGTGCTGGACATAGGGGACCCCTTTCTGCTTTCTTT.

This clonotype was seen a handful of times. V and J are TRBV11-2 and TRBJ1-1, with TRBD1 identical over 9 bases. The V segment lost 5 bases and the J segment 13 bases; nucleotides outside the gene matches: 11. From germline, CDR1 is SGHAT and CDR2 FQNNGV. The CDR3 sequence is 13 residues long. This CDR3 reads CASSPPGQGRVFF. As DNA, the CDR3 is TGTGCCAGCAGCCCTCCGGGACAGGGAAGGGTTTTCTTT. Full variable domain (remainder filled in from reference TRBV11-2 and TRBJ1-1): EAGVAQSPRYKIIEKRQSVAFWCNPISGHATLYWYQQILGQGPKLLIQFQNNGVVDDSQLPKDRFSAERLKGVDSTLKIQPAKLEDSAVYLCASSPPGQGRVFFGQGTRLTVV.

This clonotype was seen many times. The chain links TRBV4-1 to TRBJ2-3; 9 bases align to TRBD2. V gave up 4 bases and J gave up 4 bases; unmatched junction bases: 3. This CDR3 comprises 14 residues. Germline V lookup: CDR1 MGHRA, CDR2 YSYEKL. The CDR3 nucleotides are TGCGCCAGCAGCCCATTAGCGGGAGCAGATACGCAGTATTTT. Protein product: CASSPLAGADTQYF.

The chain combines TRBV9 with TRBJ1-1; D remains unclear. The V end lost 3 bases, the J end lost 0 bases, and 6 bases lay between the germline ends. The CDR3 has 13 residues. The germline V gene encodes CDR1 SGDLS and CDR2 YYNGEE. The CDR3 bases are TGTGCCAGCAGCGAAGGAGTGAACACTGAAGCTTTCTTT. It codes for CASSEGVNTEAFF. The variable domain in full, with the rest retrieved from reference TRBV9 and TRBJ1-1, is DSGVTQTPKHLITATGQRVTLRCSPRSGDLSVYWYQQSLDQGLQFLIQYYNGEERAKGNILERFSAQQFPDLHSELNLSSLELGDSALYFCASSEGVNTEAFFGQGTRLTVV.

The V call is TRBV20-1, the J call TRBJ2-3, with D possibly being TRBD2 (5 bases). This CDR3 is built from 15 residues. The V end lost 6 bases, the J end lost 0 bases, and 16 bases lay between the germline ends. Germline CDR1 reads DFQATT; CDR2 reads SNEGSKA (reference sequence). CDR3 residues: CSATTSGFSTDTQYF. DNA for the CDR3: TGCAGTGCAACAACTTCGGGGTTCAGCACAGATACGCAGTATTTT.

This chain links TRBV28 with TRBJ2-5; D is undetermined. V was clipped by 1 base and J by 1 base, with 7 bases between them. Germline CDR1 reads MDHEN; CDR2 reads SYDVKM. The CDR3 consists of 14 residues. DNA for the CDR3: TGTGCCAGCAGTTTATTTCGGAGCCAAGAGACCCAGTACTTC. This codes for CASSLFRSQETQYF.

This clonotype came up many times. The chain has TRBV7-9 and TRBJ1-1; perhaps TRBD1 as D (6 bases). Germline V gene lookup returns CDR1 SEHNR and CDR2 FQNEAQ (reference sequence). Trimming cost V 5 bases and J 1 base, with 11 bases left between them. The CDR3 is 14 amino acids. The CDR3 sequence: CASSPRGGNTEAFF. CDR3 nucleotide sequence: TGTGCCAGCAGCCCTAGGGGGGGGAACACTGAAGCTTTCTTT. The full variable domain, completed using reference TRBV7-9 and TRBJ1-1, is DTGVSQNPRHKITKRGQNVTFRCDPISEHNRLYWYRQTLGQGPEFLTYFQNEAQLEKSRLLSDRFSAERPKGSFSTLEIQRTEQGDSAMYLCASSPRGGNTEAFFGQGTRLTVV.

Ten or more counts support this clonotype. The rearrangement uses TRBV7-6 and TRBJ1-1; TRBD1 is a possible D gene (5 bases). CDR1 and CDR2 from the germline V gene are SGHVS and FNYEAQ. The CDR3 is 14 amino acids. Trimming took off 1 base at V and 6 bases at J, with 12 bases between the two ends. The CDR3 DNA follows: TGTGCCAGCAGCTTAGTGTCCGAAGGGGCTGAAGCTTTCTTT. It encodes CASSLVSEGAEAFF. Filled out from reference TRBV7-6 and TRBJ1-1, the complete variable domain reads GAGVSQSPRYKVTKRGQDVALRCDPISGHVSLYWYRQALGQGPEFLTYFNYEAQQDKSGLPNDRFSAERPEGSISTLTIQRTEQRDSAMYRCASSLVSEGAEAFFGQGTRLTVV.

In its sample, this clonotype was seen a few times. The V and J genes are TRBV15 and TRBJ1-6, with D perhaps TRBD1 (6 bases). Germline lookup yields CDR1 LNHNV and CDR2 YYDKDF (reference sequence). The CDR3 length is 14 residues. Trimming pared 6 bases from V and 7 bases from J, leaving 13 bases between. The CDR3 reads CATRKQGPNSPLHF. In DNA, the CDR3 is TGTGCCACCAGAAAACAGGGACCGAATTCACCCCTCCACTTT.

This clonotype was picked up a small number of times. The gene calls are TRBV28 and TRBJ2-3, with D possibly being TRBD1 or TRBD2 (5 bases each). V was pared by 5 bases and J by 2 bases, with 14 bases between. CDR1 and CDR2 (germline): MDHEN, SYDVKM. The CDR3 contains 15 residues. The CDR3 is CASSIPGRITDTQYF. CDR3 DNA sequence: TGTGCCAGCAGTATCCCGGGACGTATCACAGATACGCAGTATTTT.

This clonotype was recorded many times. J is TRBJ1-5 and V is TRBV18; a weak D match, TRBD1 (5 bases). Between the trimmed V and J ends, which lost 2 bases and 3 bases, there was a span of 8 bases. The CDR3 spans 14 residues. CDR1 is KGHSH and CDR2 is LQKENI in the germline V gene. The CDR3, as DNA: TGTGCCAGCTCACCAAGTGGGGCCAATCAGCCCCAGCATTTT. Its protein product is CASSPSGANQPQHF.

This clonotype was observed at least ten times. This chain uses TRBV3-1 with TRBJ2-7, with TRBD2 matching over 8 bases. The V gene end was trimmed by 1 base and the J gene end by 0 bases; junction bases not matched to a gene: 14. This CDR3 is 19 amino acids long. Germline V gene lookup returns CDR1 LGHDT and CDR2 YNNKEL (reference sequence). The CDR3 protein is CASSQVGRGAGDSSYEQYF. In nucleotides, the CDR3 is TGTGCCAGCAGCCAAGTAGGACGAGGAGCGGGAGACAGCTCCTACGAGCAGTACTTC.